What follows are 3 T cell receptor beta chains derived from one specimen sequenced in a study of T cell responses to AZD1222 COVID-19 vaccine. Libraries were prepared by immunoSEQ multiplex PCR; TCRdb keeps only in-frame clonotypes and omits some of them. The table records 120,000 or so clones, 85% to 95% of them present only once. The specimen comprised peripheral blood, sampled 28 days after the second AZD1222 dose. These receptors came from an adult who received the AZD1222 COVID-19 vaccine.

The chain carries TRBV10-3 and TRBJ2-3, with D possibly matching TRBD2 (5 bases). Trimming pared 8 bases from V and 2 bases from J, leaving 11 bases between. CDR1 ENHRY and CDR2 SYGVKD come from the germline V gene. CDR3 length: 13 amino acids. The CDR3 reads CAILRANTDTQYF. CDR3 in DNA: TGTGCCATCTTGCGGGCGAACACAGATACGCAGTATTTT.

The rearrangement links TRBV7-2 to TRBJ2-5; D is perhaps TRBD2 (6 bases). Germline V lookup: CDR1 SGHTA, CDR2 FQGNSA. The CDR3 covers 16 residues. V was trimmed by 1 base and J by 4 bases, leaving 16 bases between them. The CDR3 sequence: CASSLDPPSDSETQYF. CDR3 coding DNA: TGTGCCAGCAGCTTAGACCCACCTAGCGATTCAGAGACCCAGTACTTC.

This sequence joins TRBV5-4 and TRBJ1-1, with D unclear. The V and J ends lost 0 bases and 1 base respectively, with 13 bases between them. CDR3 length: 16 amino acids. In germline, CDR1 is SGHNT, CDR2 YYREEE (reference sequence). As DNA, the CDR3 is TGTGCCAGCAGCTTGGTAAAACGGGTCGGGAACACTGAAGCTTTCTTT. Translation: CASSLVKRVGNTEAFF.